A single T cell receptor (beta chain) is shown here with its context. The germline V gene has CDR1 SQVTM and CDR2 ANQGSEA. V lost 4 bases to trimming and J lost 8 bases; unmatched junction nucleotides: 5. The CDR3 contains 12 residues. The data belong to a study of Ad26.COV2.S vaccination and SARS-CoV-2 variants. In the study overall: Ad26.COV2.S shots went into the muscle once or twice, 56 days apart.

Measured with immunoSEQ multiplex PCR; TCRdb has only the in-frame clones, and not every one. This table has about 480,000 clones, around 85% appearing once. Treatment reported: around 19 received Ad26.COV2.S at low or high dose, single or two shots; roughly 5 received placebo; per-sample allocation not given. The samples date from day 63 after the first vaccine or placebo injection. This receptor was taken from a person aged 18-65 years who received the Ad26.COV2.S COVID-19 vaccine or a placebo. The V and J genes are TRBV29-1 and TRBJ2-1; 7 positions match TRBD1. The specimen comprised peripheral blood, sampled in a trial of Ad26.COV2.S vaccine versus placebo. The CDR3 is CSVVEGGYEQFF. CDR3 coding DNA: TGCAGCGTTGTGGAAGGGGGCTATGAGCAGTTCTTC.